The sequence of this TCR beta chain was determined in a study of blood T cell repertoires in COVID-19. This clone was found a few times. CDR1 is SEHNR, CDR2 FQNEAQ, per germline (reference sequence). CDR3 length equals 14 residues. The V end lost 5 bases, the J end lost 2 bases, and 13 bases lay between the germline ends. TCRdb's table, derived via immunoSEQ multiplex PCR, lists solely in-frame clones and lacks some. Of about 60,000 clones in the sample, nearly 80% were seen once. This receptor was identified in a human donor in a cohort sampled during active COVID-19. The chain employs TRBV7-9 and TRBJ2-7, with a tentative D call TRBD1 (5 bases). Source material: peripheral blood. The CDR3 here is CASSTLDRAYEQYF. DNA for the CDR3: TGTGCCAGCAGCACCCTCGACAGAGCCTACGAGCAGTACTTC.